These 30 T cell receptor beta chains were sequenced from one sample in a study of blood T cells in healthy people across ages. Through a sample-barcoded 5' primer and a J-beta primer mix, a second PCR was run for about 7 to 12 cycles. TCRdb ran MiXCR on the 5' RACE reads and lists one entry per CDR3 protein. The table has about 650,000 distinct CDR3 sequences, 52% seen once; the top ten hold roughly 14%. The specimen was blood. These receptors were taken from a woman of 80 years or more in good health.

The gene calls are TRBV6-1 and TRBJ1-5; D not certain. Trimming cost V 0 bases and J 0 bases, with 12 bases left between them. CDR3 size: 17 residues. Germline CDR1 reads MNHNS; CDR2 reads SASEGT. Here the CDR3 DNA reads TGTGCCAGCAGTGAAGCGCTATCGCGGTATAGCAATCAGCCCCAGCATTTT. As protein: CASSEALSRYSNQPQHF.

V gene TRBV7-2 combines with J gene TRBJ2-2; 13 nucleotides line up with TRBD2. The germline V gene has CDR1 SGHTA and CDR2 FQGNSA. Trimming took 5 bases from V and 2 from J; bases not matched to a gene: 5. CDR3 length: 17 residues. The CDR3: CASSQKGLAGNTGELFF. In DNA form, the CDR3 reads TGTGCCAGCAGCCAAAAGGGACTAGCGGGAAACACCGGGGAGCTGTTTTTT.

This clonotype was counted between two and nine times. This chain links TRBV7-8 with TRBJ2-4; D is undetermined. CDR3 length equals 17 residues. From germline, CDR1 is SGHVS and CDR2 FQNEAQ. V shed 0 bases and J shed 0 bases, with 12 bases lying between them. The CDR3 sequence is CASSLAPGGLAKNIQYF. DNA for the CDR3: TGTGCCAGCAGCTTAGCCCCAGGTGGTCTAGCCAAAAACATTCAGTACTTC.

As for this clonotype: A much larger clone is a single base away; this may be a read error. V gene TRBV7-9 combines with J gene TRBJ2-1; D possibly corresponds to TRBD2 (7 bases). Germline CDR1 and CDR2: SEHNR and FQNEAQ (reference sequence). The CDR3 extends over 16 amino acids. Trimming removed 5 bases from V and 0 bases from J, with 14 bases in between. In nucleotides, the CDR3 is TGTGCCAGCAGCGCCGGGGGGCCCCGCTCCTACAATGAGCAGTTCTTC. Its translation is CASSAGGPRSYNEQFF.

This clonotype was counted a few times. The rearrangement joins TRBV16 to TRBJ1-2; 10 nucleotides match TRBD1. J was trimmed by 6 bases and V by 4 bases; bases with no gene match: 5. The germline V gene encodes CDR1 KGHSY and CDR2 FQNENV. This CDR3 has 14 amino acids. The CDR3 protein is CASSLAGTGDGYTF. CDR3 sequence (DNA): TGTGCCAGCAGCCTAGCCGGGACAGGGGATGGCTACACCTTC.

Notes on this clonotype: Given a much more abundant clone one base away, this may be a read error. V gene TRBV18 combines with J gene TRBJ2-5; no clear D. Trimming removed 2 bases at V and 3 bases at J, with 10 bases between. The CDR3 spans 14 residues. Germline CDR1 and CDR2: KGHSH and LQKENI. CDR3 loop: CASSPWGYKETQYF. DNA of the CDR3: TGTGCCAGCTCACCATGGGGATACAAAGAGACCCAGTACTTC. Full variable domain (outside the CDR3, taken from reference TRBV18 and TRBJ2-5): NAGVMQNPRHLVRRRGQEARLRCSPMKGHSHVYWYRQLPEEGLKFMVYLQKENIIDESGMPKERFSAEFPKEGPSILRIQQVVRGDSAAYFCASSPWGYKETQYFGPGTRLLVL.

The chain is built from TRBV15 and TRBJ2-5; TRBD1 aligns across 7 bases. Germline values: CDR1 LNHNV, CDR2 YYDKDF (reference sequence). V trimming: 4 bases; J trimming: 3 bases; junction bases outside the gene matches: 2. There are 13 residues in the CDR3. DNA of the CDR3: TGTGCCACCAGCAAGGGGACAGAAGAGACCCAGTACTTC. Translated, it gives CATSKGTEETQYF.

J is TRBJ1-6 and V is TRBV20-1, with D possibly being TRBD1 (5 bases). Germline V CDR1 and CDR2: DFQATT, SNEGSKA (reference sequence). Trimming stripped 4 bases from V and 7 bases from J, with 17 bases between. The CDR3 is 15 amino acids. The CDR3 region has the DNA TGCAGTGCTATGAGACTTGACAGTAGGAATTCACCCCTCCACTTT. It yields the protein CSAMRLDSRNSPLHF.

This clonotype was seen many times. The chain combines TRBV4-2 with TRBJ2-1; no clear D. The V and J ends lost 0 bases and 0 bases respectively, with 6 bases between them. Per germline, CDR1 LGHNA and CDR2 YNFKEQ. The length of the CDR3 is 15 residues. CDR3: CASSQELSSYNEQFF. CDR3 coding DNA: TGTGCCAGCAGCCAAGAATTAAGCTCCTACAATGAGCAGTTCTTC.

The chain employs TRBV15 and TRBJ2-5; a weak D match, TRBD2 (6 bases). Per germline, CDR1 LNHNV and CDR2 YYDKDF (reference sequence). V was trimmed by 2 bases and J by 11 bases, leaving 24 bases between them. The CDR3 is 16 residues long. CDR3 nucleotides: TGTGCCACCAGCAGATCCCGAGGACTAAGTGGGCATGAGCAGTACTTC. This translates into CATSRSRGLSGHEQYF.

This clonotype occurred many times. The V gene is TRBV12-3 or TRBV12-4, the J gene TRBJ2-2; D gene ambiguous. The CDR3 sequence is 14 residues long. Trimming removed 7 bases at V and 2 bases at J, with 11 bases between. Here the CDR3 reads CASIVAGNTGELFF. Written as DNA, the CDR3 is TGTGCCAGCATAGTAGCAGGAAACACCGGGGAGCTGTTTTTT.

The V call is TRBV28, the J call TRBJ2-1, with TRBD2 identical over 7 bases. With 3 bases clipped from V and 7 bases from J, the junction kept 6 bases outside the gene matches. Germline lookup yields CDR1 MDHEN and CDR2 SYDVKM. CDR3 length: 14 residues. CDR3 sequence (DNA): TGTGCCAGCAGTTTGGGGGAGGGCCTGAATGAGCAGTTCTTC. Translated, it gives CASSLGEGLNEQFF.

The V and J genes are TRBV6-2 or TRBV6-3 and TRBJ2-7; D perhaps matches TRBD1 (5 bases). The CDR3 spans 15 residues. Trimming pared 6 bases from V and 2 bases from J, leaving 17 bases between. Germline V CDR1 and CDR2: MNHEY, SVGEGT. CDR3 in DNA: TGTGCCAGCAGAGGCCCCGGAACAGGACCCTACGAGCAGTACTTC. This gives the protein CASRGPGTGPYEQYF.

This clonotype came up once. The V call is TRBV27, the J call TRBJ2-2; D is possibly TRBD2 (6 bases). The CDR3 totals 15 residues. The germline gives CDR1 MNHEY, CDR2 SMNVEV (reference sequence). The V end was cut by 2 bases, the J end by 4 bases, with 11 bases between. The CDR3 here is CASSLGGLATGELFF. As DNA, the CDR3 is TGTGCCAGCAGTTTAGGGGGACTGGCCACCGGGGAGCTGTTTTTT.

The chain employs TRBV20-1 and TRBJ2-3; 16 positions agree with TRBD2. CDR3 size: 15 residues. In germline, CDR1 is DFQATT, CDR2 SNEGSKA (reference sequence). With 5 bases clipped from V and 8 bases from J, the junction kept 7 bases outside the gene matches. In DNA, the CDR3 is TGCAGTGCTTCAGGGACTAGCGGGGGGGCCAGTACGCAGTATTTT. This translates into CSASGTSGGASTQYF.

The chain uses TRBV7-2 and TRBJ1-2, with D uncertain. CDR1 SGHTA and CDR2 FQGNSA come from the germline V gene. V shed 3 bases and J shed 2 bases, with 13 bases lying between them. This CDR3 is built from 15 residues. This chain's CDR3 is CASSFRQSRNYGYTF. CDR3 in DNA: TGTGCCAGCAGCTTCAGACAATCCCGGAACTATGGCTACACCTTC.

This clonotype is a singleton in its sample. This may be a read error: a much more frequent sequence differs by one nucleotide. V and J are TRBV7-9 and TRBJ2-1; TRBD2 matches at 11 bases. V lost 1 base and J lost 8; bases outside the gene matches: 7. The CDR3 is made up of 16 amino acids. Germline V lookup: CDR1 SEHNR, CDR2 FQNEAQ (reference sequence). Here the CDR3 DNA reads TGTGCCAGCAGCTTAGGCCGACTAGCGGGGATTTATGAGCAGTTCTTC. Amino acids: CASSLGRLAGIYEQFF.

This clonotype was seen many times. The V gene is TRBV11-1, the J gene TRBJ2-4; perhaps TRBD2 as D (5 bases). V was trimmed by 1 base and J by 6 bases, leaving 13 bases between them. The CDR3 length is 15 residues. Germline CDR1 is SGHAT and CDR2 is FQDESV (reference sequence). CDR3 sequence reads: CASSLGQALGNIQYF. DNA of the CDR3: TGTGCCAGCAGCTTAGGGCAGGCACTAGGAAACATTCAGTACTTC. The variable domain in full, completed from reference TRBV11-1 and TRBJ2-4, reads EAEVAQSPRYKITEKSQAVAFWCDPISGHATLYWYRQILGQGPELLVQFQDESVVDDSQLPKDRFSAERLKGVDSTLKIQPAELGDSAMYLCASSLGQALGNIQYFGAGTRLSVL.

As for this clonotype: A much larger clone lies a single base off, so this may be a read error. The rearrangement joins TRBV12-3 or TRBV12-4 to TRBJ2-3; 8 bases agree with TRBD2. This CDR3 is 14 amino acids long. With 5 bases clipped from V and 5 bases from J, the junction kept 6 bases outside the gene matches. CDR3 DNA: TGTGCCAGCAGTAGACGAGCGGGAGTAGATACGCAGTATTTT. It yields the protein CASSRRAGVDTQYF.

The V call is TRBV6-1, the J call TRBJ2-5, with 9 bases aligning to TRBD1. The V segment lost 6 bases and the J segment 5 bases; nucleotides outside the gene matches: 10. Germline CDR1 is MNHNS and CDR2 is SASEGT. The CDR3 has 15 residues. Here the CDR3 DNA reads TGTGCCAGCAGGGACAGGGGTCAATTTTTGGAGACCCAGTACTTC. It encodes CASRDRGQFLETQYF.

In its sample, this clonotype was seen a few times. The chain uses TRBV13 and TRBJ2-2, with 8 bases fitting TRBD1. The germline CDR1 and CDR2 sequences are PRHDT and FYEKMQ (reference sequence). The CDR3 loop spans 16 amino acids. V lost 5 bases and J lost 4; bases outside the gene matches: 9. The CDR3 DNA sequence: TGTGCCAGCAGCGCCCCCCGGGACAGGTTCACCGGGGAGCTGTTTTTT. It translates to CASSAPRDRFTGELFF.

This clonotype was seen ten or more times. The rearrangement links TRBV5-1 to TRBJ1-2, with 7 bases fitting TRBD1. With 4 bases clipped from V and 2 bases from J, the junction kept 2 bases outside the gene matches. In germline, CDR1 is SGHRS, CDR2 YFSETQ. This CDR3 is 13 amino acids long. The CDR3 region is CASSQGQNYGYTF. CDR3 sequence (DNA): TGCGCCAGCAGCCAGGGACAGAACTATGGCTACACCTTC.

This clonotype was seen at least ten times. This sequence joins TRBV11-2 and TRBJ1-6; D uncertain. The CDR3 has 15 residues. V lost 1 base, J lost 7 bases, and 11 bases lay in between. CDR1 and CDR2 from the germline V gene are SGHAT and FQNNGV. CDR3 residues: CASSLGSRLNSPLHF. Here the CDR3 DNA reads TGTGCCAGCAGCTTAGGGAGCCGGCTGAATTCACCCCTCCACTTT.

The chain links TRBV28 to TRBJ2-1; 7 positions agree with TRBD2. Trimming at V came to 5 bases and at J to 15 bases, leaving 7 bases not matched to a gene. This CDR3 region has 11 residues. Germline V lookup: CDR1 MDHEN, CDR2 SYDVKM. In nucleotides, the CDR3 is TGTGCCAGCAGTACGACTAGCCCGGGGTTCTTC. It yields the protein CASSTTSPGFF.

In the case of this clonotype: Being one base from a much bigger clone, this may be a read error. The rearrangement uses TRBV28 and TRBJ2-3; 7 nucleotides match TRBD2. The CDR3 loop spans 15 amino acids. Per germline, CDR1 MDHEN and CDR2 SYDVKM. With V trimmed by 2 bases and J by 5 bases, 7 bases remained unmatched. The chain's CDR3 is CASSLGGSPGDTQYF. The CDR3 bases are TGTGCCAGCAGTTTAGGCGGGAGTCCTGGAGATACGCAGTATTTT.

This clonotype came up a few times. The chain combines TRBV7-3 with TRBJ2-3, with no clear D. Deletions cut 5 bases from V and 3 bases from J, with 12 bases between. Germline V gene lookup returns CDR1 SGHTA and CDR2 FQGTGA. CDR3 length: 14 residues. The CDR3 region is CASSVIPRTDTQYF. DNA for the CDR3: TGTGCCAGCAGCGTAATCCCTCGTACAGATACGCAGTATTTT.

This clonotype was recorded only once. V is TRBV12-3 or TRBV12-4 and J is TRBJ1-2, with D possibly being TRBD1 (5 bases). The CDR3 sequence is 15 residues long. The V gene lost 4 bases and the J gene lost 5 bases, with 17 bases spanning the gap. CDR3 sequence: CASSSPGQGIYGYTF. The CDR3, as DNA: TGTGCCAGCAGTTCCCCTGGGCAGGGAATATATGGCTACACCTTC.

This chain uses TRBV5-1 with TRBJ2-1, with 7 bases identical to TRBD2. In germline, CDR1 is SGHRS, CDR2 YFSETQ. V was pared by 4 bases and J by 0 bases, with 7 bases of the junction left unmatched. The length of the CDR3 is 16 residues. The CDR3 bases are TGCGCCAGCAGCCCTTCTAGCGGAAGCTCCTACAATGAGCAGTTCTTC. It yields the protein CASSPSSGSSYNEQFF.

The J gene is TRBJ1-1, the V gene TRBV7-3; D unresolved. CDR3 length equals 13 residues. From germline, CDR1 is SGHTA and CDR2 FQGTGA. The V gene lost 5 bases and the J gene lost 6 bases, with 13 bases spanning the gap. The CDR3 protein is CASSVQPRAEAFF. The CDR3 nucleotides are TGTGCCAGCAGCGTGCAGCCAAGGGCTGAAGCTTTCTTT.

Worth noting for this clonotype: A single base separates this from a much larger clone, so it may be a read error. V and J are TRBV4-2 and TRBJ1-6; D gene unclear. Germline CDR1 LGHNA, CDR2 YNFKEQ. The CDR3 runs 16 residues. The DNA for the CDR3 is TGTGCCAGCAGCCAAGATCTCCCGGGCTTCAATTCACCCCCCCACTTT. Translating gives CASSQDLPGFNSPPHF.